Shown below are 5 T cell receptor beta chains from a single sample sequenced in a study of T and B cells in COVID-19 patients. Each TRB amplification used 250-500 ng of genomic DNA from blood. BIOMED2 TRB-A/B primer pools were used in multiplex TRB PCR. TCRdb re-derived calls from the multiplex PCR reads in MiXCR, one entry per CDR3 protein. The top ten clones hold less than 25% of a sample with 7,500 to 9,500 distinct CDR3 sequences, around 29% of them seen once. The sample was blood. All receptors come from a human donor who had recovered from COVID-19.

This chain uses TRBV7-9 with TRBJ2-1; 9 nucleotides agree with TRBD1. Germline loops: CDR1 SEHNR, CDR2 FQNEAQ (reference sequence). CDR3 length: 15 amino acids. The CDR3 nucleotides are TGTGTCAGAAGCTTACTGGGACAGGGATACAATGAGCAGTTCTTC. It yields the protein CVRSLLGQGYNEQFF.

This clonotype rates as medium-sized. J is TRBJ2-5 and V is TRBV18, with TRBD2 matching over 7 bases. With 1 base clipped from V and 5 bases from J, the junction kept 7 bases outside the gene matches. The length of the CDR3 is 15 residues. Germline V lookup: CDR1 KGHSH, CDR2 LQKENI. The CDR3 loop reads CASSPQGGDGETQYF. The CDR3 DNA is TGTGCCAGCTCACCACAGGGAGGGGACGGGGAGACCCAGTACTTC.

This clonotype has just a few counts. The CDR3 sequence: CASSQDLEAGGYGYTF. The CDR3 bases are TGTGCCAGCAGCCAAGATTTAGAGGCAGGCGGCTATGGCTACACCTTC. The gene calls are TRBV4-2 and TRBJ1-2; the D is unclear. Germline V gene data show CDR1 as LGHNA and CDR2 as YNFKEQ. Trimming stripped 0 bases from V and 4 bases from J, with 15 bases between. The CDR3 length is 16 residues.

This clonotype was observed a few times. The gene calls are TRBV5-6 and TRBJ2-5; 10 bases are shared with TRBD1. The CDR3 sequence is 13 residues long. V lost 5 bases to trimming and J lost 5 bases; unmatched junction nucleotides: 3. Germline V gives CDR1 SGHDT, CDR2 YYEEEE. CDR3 coding DNA: TGTGCCAGCAGAGACAGGGGGCAGGAGACCCAGTACTTC. It specifies CASRDRGQETQYF.

This chain joins TRBV18 and TRBJ1-3; D not certain. V was clipped by 0 bases and J by 4 bases, with 19 bases between them. The CDR3 totals 18 residues. Germline loops: CDR1 KGHSH, CDR2 LQKENI. CDR3 residues: CASSPPGLAPGLGNTIYF. The CDR3 coding sequence is TGTGCCAGCTCACCACCGGGTTTAGCGCCCGGTTTGGGAAACACCATATATTTT.